What follows are 27 T cell receptor beta chains derived from one specimen sequenced in a study of cytomegalovirus exposure and HLA in healthy donors. Primers: 60 Vbeta forward and 13 Jbeta reverse. The repertoire was sequenced with immunoSEQ multiplex PCR; TCRdb's copy has only in-frame clones and lacks some. In the table there are 140,000 or so clones, around 82% of which are singletons. Sequencing used PBMCs. The receptors stem from a woman younger than 30 in good health and CMV-seropositive.

The chain recombines TRBV6-1 with TRBJ1-1; 7 nucleotides line up with TRBD1. Unmatched junction bases numbered 5, after V lost 4 bases and J lost 0 bases. CDR3 size: 15 residues. Germline V gene sequence: CDR1 MNHNS, CDR2 SASEGT. The CDR3 sequence is CASSVRTGMNTEAFF. The CDR3 DNA reads TGTGCCAGCAGTGTTCGGACAGGAATGAACACTGAAGCTTTCTTT.

The chain uses TRBV5-1 and TRBJ1-2; D perhaps matches TRBD1 (6 bases). Germline V gives CDR1 SGHRS, CDR2 YFSETQ. CDR3 length: 15 residues. Trimming took off 4 bases at V and 10 bases at J, with 23 bases between the two ends. The DNA for the CDR3 is TGCGCCAGCAGCCCCCCGGAGGCAGGGGTTGCTGTCTACACCTTC. Amino acid sequence: CASSPPEAGVAVYTF.

Comments on this clone: An end of the junction differs from the germline gene, which may be a read error. The genes are TRBV13 and TRBJ1-3; 9 positions match TRBD1. Germline V gene sequence: CDR1 PRHDT, CDR2 FYEKMQ (reference sequence). The CDR3 covers 15 residues. CDR3 residues: CASSLHGQGMPSWPF. CDR3 bases: TGTGCCAGCAGCCTGCATGGACAGGGGATGCCCTCCTGGCCTTTT. The whole variable domain, filled in from reference TRBV13 and TRBJ1-3, reads AAGVIQSPRHLIKEKRETATLKCYPIPRHDTVYWYQQGPGQDPQFLISFYEKMQSDKGSIPDRFSAQQFSDYHSELNMSSLELGDSALYFCASSLHGQGMPSWPFGEGSWLTVV.

The count of this clone is one. Compared with germline, one end of the junction differs, possibly owing to a read error. The chain has TRBV5-6 and TRBJ2-6, with D perhaps matching TRBD1 (6 bases). This CDR3 is built from 16 residues. Germline loops: CDR1 SGHDT, CDR2 YYEEEE. The CDR3 sequence is CASSLYRVSGANGLTF. CDR3 in DNA: TGTGCCAGCAGCTTGTACAGGGTCTCTGGGGCCAACGGCCTGACTTTC.

V gene TRBV11-1 combines with J gene TRBJ2-5, with D perhaps matching TRBD2 (6 bases). Trimming stripped 5 bases from V and 10 bases from J, with 17 bases between. Germline CDR1 reads SGHAT; CDR2 reads FQDESV (reference sequence). The CDR3 is made up of 13 amino acids. In DNA form, the CDR3 reads TGTGCCAGCAGCCCAGGGAGGTCGGGGGACCAGTACTTC. It encodes CASSPGRSGDQYF.

This rearrangement joins TRBV10-2 to TRBJ2-5; 13 positions agree with TRBD2. The CDR3 has 17 amino acids. Losses at the gene ends were 0 bases for V and 7 bases for J; bases not matched to a gene: 8. The germline gives CDR1 WSHSY, CDR2 SAAADI. CDR3 protein: CASSESRLAGGPVTQYF. In DNA, the CDR3 is TGCGCCAGCAGTGAGTCTCGACTAGCGGGGGGCCCCGTGACCCAGTACTTC.

This clone occurred once. The J gene is TRBJ1-5, the V gene TRBV4-1; weak D call: TRBD1 (6 bases). CDR3 length equals 16 residues. Germline lookup yields CDR1 MGHRA and CDR2 YSYEKL. Trimming left V 0 bases short and J 6 bases short, with 15 bases between. The CDR3 region has the DNA TGCGCCAGCAGCCAAGAGGATAGGCAGGGGATTCAGCCCCAGCATTTT. Translation gives CASSQEDRQGIQPQHF.

J is TRBJ1-5 and V is TRBV7-9; D might be TRBD1 (6 bases). V lost 1 base, J lost 4 bases, and 17 bases lay in between. CDR3 size: 17 residues. The germline gives CDR1 SEHNR, CDR2 FQNEAQ (reference sequence). CDR3 loop: CASSLGSRGGPNQPQHF. In DNA form, the CDR3 reads TGTGCCAGCAGCTTAGGATCGCGGGGGGGGCCAAATCAGCCCCAGCATTTT.

The J gene is TRBJ1-2, the V gene TRBV5-1; 7 nucleotides agree with TRBD1. The V and J ends lost 4 bases and 5 bases, in that order; junction bases with no gene match: 8. The CDR3 spans 14 residues. CDR1 is SGHRS and CDR2 is YFSETQ in the germline V gene. In DNA, the CDR3 is TGCGCCAGCAGCGATAGACAGGGAGCGTATGGCTACACCTTC. Translation: CASSDRQGAYGYTF. Full variable domain (outside the CDR3, taken from reference TRBV5-1 and TRBJ1-2): KAGVTQTPRYLIKTRGQQVTLSCSPISGHRSVSWYQQTPGQGLQFLFEYFSETQRNKGNFPGRFSGRQFSNSRSEMNVSTLELGDSALYLCASSDRQGAYGYTFGSGTRLTVV.

The chain links TRBV5-8 to TRBJ1-1; 7 bases align to TRBD1. Germline values: CDR1 SGHTS, CDR2 YDEGEE. CDR3 length: 15 amino acids. V shed 2 bases and J 4 bases; nucleotides not matched to a gene: 8. The CDR3 here is CASSFLQGRGTEAFF. The CDR3 DNA reads as TGTGCCAGCAGCTTTCTACAGGGGCGGGGCACTGAAGCTTTCTTT.

Details on this clone: Other DNA sequences within the sample encode an identical CDR3. The chain is built from TRBV7-2 and TRBJ2-5; D call uncertain. V lost 3 bases, J lost 4 bases, and 9 bases lay in between. The CDR3 runs 13 residues. CDR1 and CDR2 from the germline V gene are SGHTA and FQGNSA. The CDR3 spells CASSFSGGETQYF. The CDR3 DNA is TGTGCCAGCAGCTTTAGTGGCGGAGAGACCCAGTACTTC. The whole variable domain, filled in from reference TRBV7-2 and TRBJ2-5, reads GAGVSQSPSNKVTEKGKDVELRCDPISGHTALYWYRQSLGQGLEFLIYFQGNSAPDKSGLPSDRFSAERTGGSVSTLTIQRTQQEDSAVYLCASSFSGGETQYFGPGTRLLVL.

V gene TRBV7-2 combines with J gene TRBJ1-5; no clear D. V lost 2 bases and J 10 bases, leaving 12 bases between the germline ends. CDR3 length: 13 amino acids. Germline assignment: CDR1 SGHTA and CDR2 FQGNSA. CDR3: CASSLLRERPQHF. In nucleotides, the CDR3 is TGTGCCAGCAGCTTATTGAGGGAACGACCCCAGCATTTT.

This clone has a single count. The chain joins TRBV15 to TRBJ1-5; D gene uncertain. The CDR3 runs 14 residues. Germline assignment: CDR1 LNHNV and CDR2 YYDKDF (reference sequence). V was shortened by 1 base and J by 3 bases, with 7 bases between the two germline ends. This CDR3 reads CATSRVTVNQPQHF. DNA of the CDR3: TGTGCCACCAGCAGAGTTACAGTCAATCAGCCCCAGCATTTT.

V and J are TRBV6-1 and TRBJ1-5; TRBD1 matches at 7 bases. Losses at the gene ends were 4 bases for V and 5 bases for J; bases not matched to a gene: 8. The CDR3 consists of 15 residues. The germline CDR1 and CDR2 sequences are MNHNS and SASEGT. CDR3 nucleotides: TGTGCCAGCAGTGGGGGAGACAGGGTCTATCAGCCCCAGCATTTT. It translates to CASSGGDRVYQPQHF.

This rearrangement joins TRBV7-9 to TRBJ2-7; D call uncertain. The CDR3 sequence is 14 residues long. From germline, CDR1 is SEHNR and CDR2 FQNEAQ (reference sequence). Trimming shortened V by 0 bases and J by 0 bases, and 6 bases separated the two germline ends. CDR3 protein: CASSLATNSYEQYF. CDR3 in DNA: TGTGCCAGCAGCTTAGCTACAAACTCCTACGAGCAGTACTTC.

The chain recombines TRBV5-4 with TRBJ2-7, with no clear D. Germline V gene lookup returns CDR1 SGHNT and CDR2 YYREEE (reference sequence). The ends were cut back, 3 bases at V and 1 base at J, with 8 bases in the middle. This CDR3 has 13 residues. The CDR3 loop reads CASSSQASYEQYF. CDR3 nucleotides: TGTGCCAGCAGCTCCCAGGCTTCCTACGAGCAGTACTTC.

The V gene is TRBV30, the J gene TRBJ2-5; D is possibly TRBD2 (5 bases). V lost 3 bases and J lost 1, with 18 bases in between. The CDR3 is 16 amino acids. Germline V gene data show CDR1 as GTSNPN and CDR2 as SVGIG (reference sequence). The CDR3 DNA reads as TGTGCCTGGAGGGGAAGTGGAGGCCCCGTCCAAGAGACCCAGTACTTC. Its protein product is CAWRGSGGPVQETQYF.

In its sample, this clone was seen once. J is TRBJ2-7 and V is TRBV5-1; TRBD1 matches at 10 bases. Germline V gene lookup returns CDR1 SGHRS and CDR2 YFSETQ. The CDR3 consists of 17 residues. V was clipped by 2 bases and J by 0 bases; unmatched bases: 8. The CDR3: CASSFSAGTGDSYEQYF. Here the CDR3 DNA reads TGCGCCAGCAGCTTTTCCGCCGGGACAGGGGACTCCTACGAGCAGTACTTC.

This sequence joins TRBV5-5 and TRBJ2-1; 10 bases match TRBD1. Looked up from germline, CDR1 is SGHKS and CDR2 is YYEKEE (reference sequence). The J segment lost 9 bases and the V segment lost 4 bases, leaving 7 bases of the junction unmatched. The CDR3 totals 14 residues. The CDR3 protein is CASSSPGQGSEQFF. In nucleotides, the CDR3 is TGTGCCAGCAGCAGCCCGGGACAGGGGTCTGAGCAGTTCTTC.

This rearrangement joins TRBV5-4 to TRBJ2-3; a weak D match, TRBD2 (5 bases). CDR3 length: 14 amino acids. V lost 2 bases and J 9 bases, leaving 16 bases between the germline ends. Per germline, CDR1 SGHNT and CDR2 YYREEE (reference sequence). The CDR3 DNA follows: TGTGCCAGCAGCTTCGGCACGGACTCGAACACGCAGTATTTT. Translating it yields CASSFGTDSNTQYF.

The chain recombines TRBV4-1 with TRBJ2-3; D gene ambiguous. This CDR3 has 14 amino acids. The germline V and J ends were trimmed by 0 bases and 2 bases, with 6 bases remaining between them. CDR1 and CDR2 (germline): MGHRA, YSYEKL. The DNA for the CDR3 is TGCGCCAGCAGCCAAGACCAGATCACAGATACGCAGTATTTT. This sequence encodes CASSQDQITDTQYF.

This rearrangement joins TRBV21-1 to TRBJ1-1; whether TRBD1, the table's D call, matches the DNA was not checked. TRBV21-1 is deemed a pseudogene. The CDR3 sequence is 10 residues long. The CDR3 coding sequence is TGTGCCTCAGGACAGTTTGAAGCTTTCTTT. Protein product: CASGQFEAFF.

This chain uses TRBV19 with TRBJ1-5; D gene unclear. Trimming stripped 2 bases from V and 3 bases from J, with 8 bases between. The CDR3 has 14 residues. The germline gives CDR1 LNHDA, CDR2 SQIVND (reference sequence). The CDR3 sequence: CASSIRRDNQPQHF. CDR3 in DNA: TGTGCCAGTAGTATACGGAGGGACAATCAGCCCCAGCATTTT.

This chain links TRBV5-6 with TRBJ2-7; D might be TRBD2 (5 bases). Looked up from germline, CDR1 is SGHDT and CDR2 is YYEEEE. Trimming pared 2 bases from V and 2 bases from J, leaving 11 bases between. CDR3 size: 14 residues. CDR3 amino acids: CASSFGRGAYEQYF. Written as DNA, the CDR3 is TGTGCCAGCAGCTTTGGCCGGGGAGCCTACGAGCAGTACTTC.

J is TRBJ1-1 and V is TRBV5-1, with a tentative D call TRBD1 (5 bases). CDR1 SGHRS and CDR2 YFSETQ come from the germline V gene. The CDR3 totals 15 residues. Trimming stripped 0 bases from V and 1 base from J, with 10 bases between. The CDR3 here is CASSLGLGGNTEAFF. CDR3 DNA: TGCGCCAGCAGCTTGGGCCTGGGGGGGAACACTGAAGCTTTCTTT.

This clone was found a few times. The gene calls are TRBV4-1 and TRBJ2-1, with 7 bases fitting TRBD1. Germline V gene data show CDR1 as MGHRA and CDR2 as YSYEKL. J lost 2 bases, V lost 1 base, and 2 bases had no gene match. The CDR3 runs to 15 residues. The CDR3 protein is CASSQGGTAYNEQFF. The CDR3, as DNA: TGCGCCAGCAGCCAAGGGGGGACAGCCTACAATGAGCAGTTCTTC.

This clone has more than one count but fewer than ten. The genes are TRBV11-3 and TRBJ1-1; 8 bases line up with TRBD1. Germline V lookup: CDR1 SGHNT, CDR2 YENEEA. J was trimmed by 1 base and V by 4 bases; bases with no gene match: 11. The CDR3 consists of 17 residues. The CDR3 nucleotides are TGTGCCAGCAGCTCACGACAGGGGAGGATTTGGAACACTGAAGCTTTCTTT. This gives the protein CASSSRQGRIWNTEAFF.